This TCR beta chain was observed in a study of blood T cell repertoires in COVID-19. Study context: Specimens from acute and convalescent COVID-19 originated in the United States, Italy and Spain. PBMCs, B-cell-depleted T cells, or T cells were the source of the cDNA or gDNA that made up the material.

Per the study methods: Nucleated cell number was recorded as an estimate derived from reference gene primer amplification. Repertoires were generated with immunoSEQ multiplex PCR, while TCRdb's copy carries only in-frame clones and drops some. V and J calls and clone size are those listed in that table; D and trimming were worked out from the DNA. The sample includes around 140,000 clones, 65% to 85% of them seen just once. CDR3 size: 16 residues. CDR1 and CDR2 (germline): KGHSH, LQKENI. Trimming took 1 base from V and 4 from J; bases not matched to a gene: 7. The rearrangement links TRBV18 to TRBJ1-1; 9 bases are shared with TRBD1. Sequencing was performed on peripheral blood. This sequence was found in a woman aged 55-69 years with acute or convalescent COVID-19. The DNA for the CDR3 is TGTGCCAGCTCACCACTTGCGGACAGGGGAGGCACTGAAGCTTTCTTT. Protein sequence: CASSPLADRGGTEAFF.